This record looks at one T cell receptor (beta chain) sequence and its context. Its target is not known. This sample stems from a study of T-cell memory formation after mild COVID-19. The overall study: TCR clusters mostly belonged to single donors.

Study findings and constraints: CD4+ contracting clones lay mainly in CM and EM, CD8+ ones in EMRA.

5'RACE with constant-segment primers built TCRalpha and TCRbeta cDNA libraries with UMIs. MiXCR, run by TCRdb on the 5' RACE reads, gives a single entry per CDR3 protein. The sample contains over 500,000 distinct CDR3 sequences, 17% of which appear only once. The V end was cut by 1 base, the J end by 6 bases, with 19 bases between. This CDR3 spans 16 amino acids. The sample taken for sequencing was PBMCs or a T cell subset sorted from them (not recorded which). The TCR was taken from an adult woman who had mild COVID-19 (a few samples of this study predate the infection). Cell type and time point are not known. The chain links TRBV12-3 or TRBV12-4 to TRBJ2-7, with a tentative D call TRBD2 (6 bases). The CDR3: CASSLDGGGSWGEQYF. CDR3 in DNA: TGTGCCAGCAGTTTAGATGGTGGGGGGAGCTGGGGCGAGCAGTACTTC.